This T cell receptor beta chain was recorded in a study of blood T cell repertoires in COVID-19. Across the study: The United States, Italy and Spain provided the acute and convalescent COVID-19 samples. The analysed material was cDNA or gDNA that came from T cells, B-cell-depleted T cells, or PBMCs.

Only in-frame clones appear in the TCRdb table, and some are missing; sequencing was by immunoSEQ multiplex PCR. The sample holds around 18,000 clones, 80% to 90% seen once. The sequenced sample consisted of peripheral blood. This receptor was taken from a man in his sixties with active COVID-19.

CDR3: CASSFGGKTPDTQYF. The CDR3 region has the DNA TGTGCCAGCAGCTTTGGGGGGAAGACCCCAGATACGCAGTATTTT. The V gene is TRBV5-5, the J gene TRBJ2-3; D perhaps matches TRBD2 (6 bases). The V and J ends lost 2 bases and 4 bases respectively, with 14 bases between them. The CDR3 has 15 amino acids. Germline V gene lookup returns CDR1 SGHKS and CDR2 YYEKEE (reference sequence).